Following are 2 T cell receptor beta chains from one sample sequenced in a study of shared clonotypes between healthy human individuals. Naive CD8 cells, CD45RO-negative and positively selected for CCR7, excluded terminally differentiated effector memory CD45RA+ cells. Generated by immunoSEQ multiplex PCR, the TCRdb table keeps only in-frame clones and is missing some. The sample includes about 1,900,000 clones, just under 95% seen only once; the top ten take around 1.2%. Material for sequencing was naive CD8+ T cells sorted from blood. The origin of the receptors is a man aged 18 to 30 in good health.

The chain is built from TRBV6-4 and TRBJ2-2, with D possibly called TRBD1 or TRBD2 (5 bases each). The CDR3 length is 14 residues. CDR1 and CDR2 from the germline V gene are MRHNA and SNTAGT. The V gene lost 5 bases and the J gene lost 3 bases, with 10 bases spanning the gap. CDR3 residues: CASSSGLYTGELFF. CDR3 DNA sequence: TGTGCCAGCAGTTCGGGGCTCTACACCGGGGAGCTGTTTTTT.

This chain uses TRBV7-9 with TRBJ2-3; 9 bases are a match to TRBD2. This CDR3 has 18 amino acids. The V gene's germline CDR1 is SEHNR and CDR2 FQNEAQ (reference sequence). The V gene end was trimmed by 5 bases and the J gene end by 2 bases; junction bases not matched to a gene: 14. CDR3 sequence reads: CASSPAGASGADTDTQYF. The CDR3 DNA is TGTGCCAGCAGCCCAGCGGGGGCTAGCGGGGCCGACACAGATACGCAGTATTTT.